The 21 T cell receptor beta chains in this list originate from one sample, sequenced in a study of T cell changes during pregnancy in multiple sclerosis. This table comes from immunoSEQ multiplex PCR, and its TCRdb copy is limited to in-frame clones, with some not included. The table records 25,000 or so clones, 80% to 95% of them present only once. The sequencing here drew on CD8+ T cells from peripheral blood mononuclear cells, taken before pregnancy. The receptors shown here come from a female donor with multiple sclerosis, enrolled in a pregnancy study.

This chain connects TRBV7-3 to TRBJ2-1; 12 positions agree with TRBD2. The germline V gene has CDR1 SGHTA and CDR2 FQGTGA. This CDR3 spans 16 amino acids. V shed 2 bases and J 8 bases; nucleotides not matched to a gene: 7. CDR3 bases: TGTGCCAGCAGCTTACTAGCGGGAGGGGGGGGCGATGAGCAGTTCTTC. As protein: CASSLLAGGGGDEQFF.

Remarks on this clone: The same CDR3 arises from other DNA sequences in this sample as well. The chain carries TRBV2 and TRBJ2-3, with D possibly TRBD2 on 6 matching bases. Germline lookup yields CDR1 SNHLY and CDR2 FYNNEI. CDR3 length: 15 amino acids. Trimming left V 2 bases short and J 0 bases short, with 9 bases between. The CDR3 nucleotides are TGTGCCAGCAGTGAACGGCTAGCGAGCACAGATACGCAGTATTTT. The encoded protein is CASSERLASTDTQYF.

The CDR3 nucleotides read TGTGCCAGCAGTCCCGGACAGGGCAATCAGCCCCAGCATTTT. Amino acid sequence: CASSPGQGNQPQHF. This chain joins TRBV27 and TRBJ1-5; 7 positions match TRBD1. V was pared by 5 bases and J by 2 bases, with 3 bases of the junction left unmatched. This CDR3 is 14 amino acids long. Germline V gene data show CDR1 as MNHEY and CDR2 as SMNVEV (reference sequence).

The rearrangement uses TRBV7-9 and TRBJ2-1, with TRBD2 matching 9 bases. From germline, CDR1 is SEHNR and CDR2 FQNEAQ (reference sequence). The CDR3 runs to 16 residues. V shed 5 bases and J 6 bases; nucleotides not matched to a gene: 11. CDR3 sequence: CASSLGGAGGLNEQFF. In DNA, the CDR3 is TGTGCCAGCAGCCTGGGTGGGGCGGGAGGGCTCAATGAGCAGTTCTTC.

J is TRBJ1-5 and V is TRBV21-1; the D call of TRBD1 is as the table states it, not checked on the DNA. TRBV21-1 is described as a pseudogene. This CDR3 has 16 amino acids. CDR3 in amino acids: CASSAQAPGQASPQHF. CDR3 DNA sequence: TGTGCCAGCAGCGCCCAAGCCCCGGGACAGGCGTCGCCCCAGCATTTT.

The rearrangement joins TRBV14 to TRBJ2-7; 7 positions agree with TRBD1. Germline V gene lookup returns CDR1 SGHDN and CDR2 FVKESK. The CDR3 covers 14 residues. J was trimmed by 2 bases and V by 2 bases; bases with no gene match: 3. CDR3 DNA: TGTGCCAGCAGCCAAAGGGACAGACCCTACGAGCAGTACTTC. This encodes CASSQRDRPYEQYF.

The V and J genes are TRBV13 and TRBJ2-1, with 8 bases fitting TRBD2. Germline V gene data show CDR1 as PRHDT and CDR2 as FYEKMQ (reference sequence). CDR3 length: 15 residues. The V gene end was trimmed by 5 bases and the J gene end by 4 bases; junction bases not matched to a gene: 7. The CDR3 DNA is TGTGCCAGCAGCGACCTGGCGGGAGGATACAATGAGCAGTTCTTC. Amino acids: CASSDLAGGYNEQFF.

The chain carries TRBV19 and TRBJ2-2; D perhaps matches TRBD2 (7 bases). V lost 2 bases, J lost 6 bases, and 13 bases lay in between. The CDR3 is 15 amino acids. The germline V gene encodes CDR1 LNHDA and CDR2 SQIVND (reference sequence). DNA of the CDR3: TGTGCCAGTAGTATAATGGACAGCGGGGCCGGGGAGCTGTTTTTT. Translated: CASSIMDSGAGELFF.

V and J are TRBV15 and TRBJ1-1; D is possibly TRBD1 (6 bases). The CDR3 has 14 residues. Per the germline V gene, CDR1 is LNHNV and CDR2 is YYDKDF (reference sequence). Between the trimmed V and J ends, which lost 5 bases and 1 base, there was a span of 11 bases. The CDR3 bases are TGTGCCACCAGCGGAAGACAGGCGAACACTGAAGCTTTCTTT. This encodes CATSGRQANTEAFF.

The genes are TRBV10-3 and TRBJ2-5; 9 bases fit TRBD2. CDR3 length equals 14 residues. In germline, CDR1 is ENHRY, CDR2 SYGVKD. V lost 4 bases to trimming and J lost 1 base; unmatched junction nucleotides: 1. The CDR3 region is CAISASGVQETQYF. As DNA, the CDR3 is TGTGCCATCAGTGCTAGCGGGGTCCAAGAGACCCAGTACTTC.

This chain joins TRBV6-5 and TRBJ2-1; 8 bases align to TRBD2. With V trimmed by 0 bases and J by 6 bases, 7 bases remained unmatched. The CDR3 loop spans 16 amino acids. Germline V gene data show CDR1 as MNHEY and CDR2 as SVGAGI. The CDR3 sequence is CASSYSKLAAFNEQFF. The CDR3 region has the DNA TGTGCCAGCAGTTACTCGAAACTAGCGGCCTTCAATGAGCAGTTCTTC.

The V call is TRBV4-1, the J call TRBJ2-3; D is possibly TRBD2 (5 bases). The CDR3 is made up of 15 amino acids. V was pared by 4 bases and J by 4 bases, with 15 bases between. Germline assignment: CDR1 MGHRA and CDR2 YSYEKL. This CDR3 reads CASSPGGLISDTQYF. The DNA for the CDR3 is TGCGCCAGCAGCCCTGGTGGACTCATCTCAGATACGCAGTATTTT.

The chain couples TRBV4-1 to TRBJ2-1, with 10 bases identical to TRBD2. Losses at the gene ends were 0 bases for V and 7 bases for J; bases not matched to a gene: 9. Germline V gene lookup returns CDR1 MGHRA and CDR2 YSYEKL. This CDR3 is 17 amino acids long. The CDR3 loop is CASSQDVGLAGVNEQFF. DNA of the CDR3: TGCGCCAGCAGCCAAGATGTCGGGCTAGCGGGAGTAAATGAGCAGTTCTTC.

Only one count was recorded for this clone. The V call is TRBV19, the J call TRBJ2-2, with D maybe TRBD1 (8 bases). Germline V gene data show CDR1 as LNHDA and CDR2 as SQIVND (reference sequence). V shed 6 bases and J shed 5 bases, with 16 bases lying between them. The CDR3 totals 15 residues. The CDR3 sequence is CASRDGQGGTGELFF. Here the CDR3 DNA reads TGTGCCAGTAGGGACGGACAGGGAGGGACCGGGGAGCTGTTTTTT.

The genes are TRBV5-1 and TRBJ2-7; D not certain. The length of the CDR3 is 14 residues. V shed 1 base and J shed 0 bases, with 8 bases lying between them. The V gene's germline CDR1 is SGHRS and CDR2 YFSETQ. The CDR3 region has the DNA TGCGCCAGCAGCTTGTTATACAGCTCCTACGAGCAGTACTTC. It yields the protein CASSLLYSSYEQYF.

This chain joins TRBV6-5 and TRBJ2-1, with D possibly being TRBD2 (5 bases). The CDR3 loop spans 14 amino acids. The germline V gene encodes CDR1 MNHEY and CDR2 SVGAGI. V was trimmed by 0 bases and J by 6 bases, leaving 9 bases between them. CDR3 nucleotide sequence: TGTGCCAGCAGTTACTCACTAGAGTTCAATGAGCAGTTCTTC. This gives the protein CASSYSLEFNEQFF.

The chain recombines TRBV4-2 with TRBJ2-1; TRBD2 might be the D (6 bases). Germline V gene lookup returns CDR1 LGHNA and CDR2 YNFKEQ. Trimming took 1 base from V and 7 from J, leaving 14 bases between them. This CDR3 region has 15 residues. CDR3 sequence: CASSQGGTGSNEQFF. CDR3 nucleotide sequence: TGTGCCAGCAGCCAAGGGGGGACTGGATCTAATGAGCAGTTCTTC.

J is TRBJ2-3 and V is TRBV27, with 10 positions matching TRBD2. CDR1 and CDR2 (germline): MNHEY, SMNVEV (reference sequence). CDR3 length: 18 residues. The V gene end was trimmed by 2 bases and the J gene end by 0 bases; junction bases not matched to a gene: 8. As DNA, the CDR3 is TGTGCCAGCAGTTTACTCCCGGGACTAGCGCCGAGCACAGATACGCAGTATTTT. It specifies CASSLLPGLAPSTDTQYF.

The chain has TRBV5-1 and TRBJ2-7, with a possible D match to TRBD1 (6 bases). The CDR3 is 14 residues long. Trimming stripped 4 bases from V and 2 bases from J, with 13 bases between. Looked up from germline, CDR1 is SGHRS and CDR2 is YFSETQ. CDR3 nucleotides: TGCGCCAGCAGCCCGGACAGAGCTACCTACGAGCAGTACTTC. Its translation: CASSPDRATYEQYF.

This clone was seen just once. The chain links TRBV5-4 to TRBJ2-3; possible D gene TRBD2, 5 bases. The germline gives CDR1 SGHNT, CDR2 YYREEE (reference sequence). CDR3 size: 17 residues. Trimming stripped 4 bases from V and 0 bases from J, with 18 bases between. The DNA of the CDR3 is TGTGCCAGCAGCCCCCTACTAGGGCGGGCTAGCACAGATACGCAGTATTTT. Translating gives CASSPLLGRASTDTQYF.

This chain links TRBV5-1 with TRBJ2-7; 10 bases fit TRBD2. Germline trimming cut 4 bases from V and 3 bases from J; bases unmatched to any gene: 7. This CDR3 has 15 residues. The germline gives CDR1 SGHRS, CDR2 YFSETQ. CDR3: CASSPSGTSVYEQYF. DNA for the CDR3: TGCGCCAGCAGCCCATCCGGGACTAGCGTCTACGAGCAGTACTTC. The variable domain in full, completed from reference TRBV5-1 and TRBJ2-7, reads KAGVTQTPRYLIKTRGQQVTLSCSPISGHRSVSWYQQTPGQGLQFLFEYFSETQRNKGNFPGRFSGRQFSNSRSEMNVSTLELGDSALYLCASSPSGTSVYEQYFGPGTRLTVT.